These 30 T cell receptor beta chains came from one sample sequenced in a study of OX40 agonist ivuxolimab in advanced cancers. Libraries were prepared by immunoSEQ multiplex PCR; TCRdb keeps only in-frame clonotypes and omits some of them. The repertoire includes more than 10,000 clones, around 84% of them detected once, and about 29% sits in the top ten. The sequencing used CD4+ or CD8+ T cells sorted from blood, collected in a trial of the OX40 agonist ivuxolimab. These receptor sequences come from an adult with an advanced solid tumor such as melanoma, head and neck, liver or kidney cancer.

The chain links TRBV4-3 to TRBJ1-1; TRBD1 agrees at 7 bases. Trimming at V came to 3 bases and at J to 1 base, leaving 11 bases not matched to a gene. In germline, CDR1 is LGHNA, CDR2 YSLEER. The CDR3 loop spans 17 amino acids. The CDR3 nucleotides are TGCGCCAGCAGCCAGGAACTTGGACAGGTGTCGAACACTGAAGCTTTCTTT. It yields the protein CASSQELGQVSNTEAFF.

This chain joins TRBV7-6 and TRBJ2-7; 8 positions agree with TRBD1. This CDR3 is 17 amino acids long. V was clipped by 5 bases and J by 0 bases; unmatched bases: 12. CDR1 and CDR2 (germline): SGHVS, FNYEAQ. The DNA of the CDR3 is TGTGCCAGCAGCCTCGGGTCAGGGGGCCTAAGCTCCTACGAGCAGTACTTC. This translates into CASSLGSGGLSSYEQYF.

The V call is TRBV14, the J call TRBJ1-2, with a possible D match to TRBD1 (6 bases). The CDR3 covers 14 residues. Trimming took 1 base from V and 7 from J, leaving 13 bases between them. Per the germline V gene, CDR1 is SGHDN and CDR2 is FVKESK. The CDR3 DNA sequence: TGTGCCAGCAGCCAAGCCCTAAGGGGGACTGGCTACACCTTC. The encoded protein is CASSQALRGTGYTF.

V is TRBV6-5 and J is TRBJ1-1, with D possibly TRBD1 on 5 matching bases. V lost 4 bases and J lost 4, with 10 bases in between. The CDR3 runs 13 residues. Germline CDR1 and CDR2: MNHEY and SVGAGI. The CDR3 reads CASSLGGGTEAFF. Here the CDR3 DNA reads TGTGCCAGCAGTTTGGGGGGTGGCACTGAAGCTTTCTTT.

V gene TRBV6-5 combines with J gene TRBJ2-7, with 12 bases lining up with TRBD1. Germline lookup yields CDR1 MNHEY and CDR2 SVGAGI. The length of the CDR3 is 16 residues. With V trimmed by 4 bases and J by 7 bases, 11 bases remained unmatched. CDR3 region: CASSFLPGQGAGEQYF. In DNA form, the CDR3 reads TGTGCCAGCAGTTTCTTACCGGGACAGGGGGCGGGTGAGCAGTACTTC.

This chain uses TRBV28 with TRBJ2-1, with D perhaps TRBD2 (6 bases). CDR3 size: 15 residues. V was shortened by 6 bases and J by 0 bases, with 12 bases between the two germline ends. Looked up from germline, CDR1 is MDHEN and CDR2 is SYDVKM. This CDR3 is CASRYSGSSYNEQFF. The CDR3 DNA sequence: TGTGCCAGCAGGTATAGCGGAAGCTCCTACAATGAGCAGTTCTTC.

The rearrangement joins TRBV5-1 to TRBJ2-5, with D perhaps TRBD1 (6 bases). V lost 4 bases, J lost 2 bases, and 12 bases lay in between. Germline V gene data show CDR1 as SGHRS and CDR2 as YFSETQ. CDR3 length equals 14 residues. The CDR3: CASSIQGRQETQYF. CDR3 DNA sequence: TGCGCCAGCAGCATTCAGGGGCGGCAAGAGACCCAGTACTTC. Supplemented by reference TRBV5-1 and TRBJ2-5, the full variable domain reads KAGVTQTPRYLIKTRGQQVTLSCSPISGHRSVSWYQQTPGQGLQFLFEYFSETQRNKGNFPGRFSGRQFSNSRSEMNVSTLELGDSALYLCASSIQGRQETQYFGPGTRLLVL.

This chain joins TRBV4-3 and TRBJ2-2, with 8 bases lining up with TRBD2. Trimming cost V 0 bases and J 0 bases; bases outside gene matches: 9. Germline V CDR1 and CDR2: LGHNA, YSLEER. The CDR3 spans 19 residues. Here the CDR3 reads CASSQDWSSGLTNTGELFF. The CDR3 DNA sequence: TGCGCCAGCAGCCAAGATTGGTCTAGCGGGCTAACGAACACCGGGGAGCTGTTTTTT.

The rearrangement uses TRBV6-5 and TRBJ2-1; 7 positions agree with TRBD1. The trim removed 5 bases at V and 4 bases at J, leaving 5 bases unmatched. This CDR3 spans 14 amino acids. Germline CDR1 MNHEY, CDR2 SVGAGI. The CDR3 nucleotides read TGTGCCAGCAGTCCAACAGGGGTGTACAATGAGCAGTTCTTC. The encoded protein is CASSPTGVYNEQFF.

The chain recombines TRBV19 with TRBJ2-1; D remains unclear. Per germline, CDR1 LNHDA and CDR2 SQIVND (reference sequence). The CDR3 spans 15 residues. V was trimmed by 6 bases and J by 4 bases, leaving 16 bases between them. CDR3 sequence reads: CASRMHRSLYNEQFF. In nucleotides, the CDR3 is TGTGCCAGTAGGATGCACAGATCCCTATACAATGAGCAGTTCTTC.

The V call is TRBV7-7, the J call TRBJ2-5; no reliable D call. Trimming took 1 base from V and 3 from J, leaving 21 bases between them. CDR3 size: 18 residues. CDR1 is SSHAT and CDR2 is FNYEAQ in the germline V gene (reference sequence). CDR3 amino acids: CASSLGEVSLPIKETQYF. CDR3 DNA sequence: TGTGCCAGCAGCTTAGGTGAAGTATCTCTGCCCATCAAAGAGACCCAGTACTTC. The full variable domain, rest sourced from reference TRBV7-7 and TRBJ2-5, is GAGVSQSPRYKVTKRGQDVTLRCDPISSHATLYWYQQALGQGPEFLTYFNYEAQPDKSGLPSDRFSAERPEGSISTLTIQRTEQRDSAMYRCASSLGEVSLPIKETQYFGPGTRLLVL.

This chain uses TRBV13 with TRBJ2-3; TRBD2 matches at 9 bases. The junction had 6 bases not matched to a gene; V was cut back by 1 base and J by 10 bases. Germline V gene sequence: CDR1 PRHDT, CDR2 FYEKMQ (reference sequence). CDR3 length: 14 amino acids. The CDR3, as DNA: TGTGCCAGCAGCTTAGTTGCGGGGGGGCCTGCGCAGTATTTT. Translating it yields CASSLVAGGPAQYF.

The V gene is TRBV9, the J gene TRBJ2-3; D ambiguous. V lost 1 base and J 2 bases, leaving 8 bases between the germline ends. CDR1 SGDLS and CDR2 YYNGEE come from the germline V gene. This CDR3 region has 14 residues. For the CDR3, the DNA is TGTGCCAGCAGCGTACTGGTTGACACAGATACGCAGTATTTT. Protein sequence: CASSVLVDTDTQYF. The whole variable domain, remainder taken from reference TRBV9 and TRBJ2-3, is DSGVTQTPKHLITATGQRVTLRCSPRSGDLSVYWYQQSLDQGLQFLIQYYNGEERAKGNILERFSAQQFPDLHSELNLSSLELGDSALYFCASSVLVDTDTQYFGPGTRLTVL.

V gene TRBV21-1 combines with J gene TRBJ1-5; the table's D gene call, TRBD1, was not cross checked with the DNA. TRBV21-1 corresponds to a pseudogene. The CDR3 loop spans 14 amino acids. The CDR3 sequence: CGKGGRYSNQPQHF. The CDR3 DNA sequence: TGTGGGAAAGGGGGCCGATATAGCAATCAGCCCCAGCATTTT.

This clone was observed a few times. The chain couples TRBV7-9 to TRBJ2-3; 7 bases match TRBD2. The CDR3 extends over 14 amino acids. V dropped 5 bases and J dropped 3; count of bases not matched to a gene: 5. Germline V gene lookup returns CDR1 SEHNR and CDR2 FQNEAQ (reference sequence). CDR3 DNA sequence: TGTGCCAGCAGCCCGAGCGGGGTGACAGATACGCAGTATTTT. It translates to CASSPSGVTDTQYF.

The rearrangement links TRBV5-4 to TRBJ2-2; D uncertain. Per the germline V gene, CDR1 is SGHNT and CDR2 is YYREEE (reference sequence). The V end was cut by 7 bases, the J end by 7 bases, with 17 bases between. The CDR3 runs to 14 residues. The CDR3 sequence is CASWWGSSGGELFF. The CDR3 DNA reads TGTGCCAGCTGGTGGGGAAGTTCGGGCGGGGAGCTGTTTTTT.

The chain joins TRBV2 to TRBJ1-1, with D possibly matching TRBD1 (5 bases). Trimming took 7 bases from V and 7 from J, leaving 10 bases between them. The CDR3 is 11 amino acids. Germline loops: CDR1 SNHLY, CDR2 FYNNEI. CDR3 sequence reads: CASMGQGEAFF. The CDR3 bases are TGTGCCAGCATGGGGCAGGGTGAAGCTTTCTTT.

V is TRBV30 and J is TRBJ2-3; 7 bases match TRBD2. CDR3 length: 13 amino acids. V was pared by 6 bases and J by 4 bases, with 7 bases of the junction left unmatched. CDR1 is GTSNPN, CDR2 SVGIG, per germline (reference sequence). The CDR3 DNA reads TGTGCCTGTGGCGGGGGTGCGGCAGATACGCAGTATTTT. Its protein is CACGGGAADTQYF.

This CDR3 reads CASSIGQDYEQYF. The CDR3, as DNA: TGTGCCAGTAGTATTGGACAGGACTACGAGCAGTACTTC. The chain links TRBV19 to TRBJ2-7; TRBD1 matches at 7 bases. This CDR3 has 13 amino acids. Trimming cost V 3 bases and J 3 bases; bases outside gene matches: 2. Germline V gene lookup returns CDR1 LNHDA and CDR2 SQIVND (reference sequence).

V usage is TRBV7-9 and J usage is TRBJ1-1, with D tentatively TRBD1 (6 bases). The CDR3 covers 13 residues. Trimming left V 8 bases short and J 0 bases short, with 10 bases between. CDR1 and CDR2 from the germline V gene are SEHNR and FQNEAQ (reference sequence). The CDR3 spells CASGSGVNTEAFF. DNA for the CDR3: TGTGCCAGCGGCTCAGGGGTGAACACTGAAGCTTTCTTT.

Points on this clone: The same CDR3 can be traced to other DNA sequences in this sample. The V gene is TRBV5-6, the J gene TRBJ2-1; D not resolved. Germline CDR1 and CDR2: SGHDT and YYEEEE. Trimming took off 4 bases at V and 5 bases at J, with 7 bases between the two ends. The CDR3 spans 12 residues. The CDR3 sequence: CASSPGDNEQFF. CDR3 sequence (DNA): TGTGCCAGCAGCCCTGGGGACAATGAGCAGTTCTTC.

V usage is TRBV6-5 and J usage is TRBJ2-7; 9 positions match TRBD1. The CDR3 has 15 residues. J lost 2 bases, V lost 0 bases, and 2 bases had no gene match. Germline V gene lookup returns CDR1 MNHEY and CDR2 SVGAGI. The CDR3 sequence is CASSYSRTGAYEQYF. The DNA of the CDR3 is TGTGCCAGCAGTTACTCGCGGACAGGGGCCTACGAGCAGTACTTC.

By sample share, this clone is medium-sized. The V gene is TRBV7-6, the J gene TRBJ2-3, with D perhaps being TRBD1 or TRBD2 (7 bases each). The CDR3 is made up of 14 amino acids. CDR1 is SGHVS, CDR2 FNYEAQ, per germline. Trimming removed 5 bases from V and 2 bases from J, with 11 bases in between. The CDR3 nucleotides are TGTGCCAGCAGCCAGGGGGGGATCACAGATACGCAGTATTTT. Protein: CASSQGGITDTQYF. Supplemented by reference TRBV7-6 and TRBJ2-3, the full variable domain reads GAGVSQSPRYKVTKRGQDVALRCDPISGHVSLYWYRQALGQGPEFLTYFNYEAQQDKSGLPNDRFSAERPEGSISTLTIQRTEQRDSAMYRCASSQGGITDTQYFGPGTRLTVL.

This chain uses TRBV28 with TRBJ2-7; D is perhaps TRBD2 (5 bases). The V end was cut by 3 bases, the J end by 2 bases, with 8 bases between. The CDR3 covers 13 residues. CDR1 and CDR2 (germline): MDHEN, SYDVKM. CDR3 sequence reads: CASSLGRTYEQYF. CDR3 bases: TGTGCCAGCAGTTTGGGGAGAACCTACGAGCAGTACTTC.

The V gene is TRBV5-6, the J gene TRBJ2-3; D could derive from TRBD1 or TRBD2 (5 bases each). The CDR3 is 16 residues long. V lost 4 bases to trimming and J lost 2 bases, with 17 bases between them. The germline V gene has CDR1 SGHDT and CDR2 YYEEEE. For the CDR3, the DNA is TGTGCCAGCAGCCAGTATTCCGGGACCTACACAGATACGCAGTATTTT. It codes for CASSQYSGTYTDTQYF.

The rearrangement joins TRBV7-7 to TRBJ2-1; 10 bases are shared with TRBD1. Trimming took 8 bases from V and 5 from J; bases not matched to a gene: 6. The CDR3 totals 14 residues. Germline V gene data show CDR1 as SSHAT and CDR2 as FNYEAQ (reference sequence). The CDR3 protein is CASSRDRGNNEQFF. CDR3 DNA sequence: TGTGCCAGCTCCAGGGACAGGGGAAACAATGAGCAGTTCTTC. Supplemented by reference TRBV7-7 and TRBJ2-1, the full variable domain reads GAGVSQSPRYKVTKRGQDVTLRCDPISSHATLYWYQQALGQGPEFLTYFNYEAQPDKSGLPSDRFSAERPEGSISTLTIQRTEQRDSAMYRCASSRDRGNNEQFFGPGTRLTVL.

The chain has TRBV27 and TRBJ2-1; 12 positions agree with TRBD2. With 8 bases clipped from V and 4 bases from J, the junction kept 6 bases outside the gene matches. This CDR3 spans 15 amino acids. Germline V gene data show CDR1 as MNHEY and CDR2 as SMNVEV (reference sequence). The CDR3 loop is CASGLAGGLYNEQFF. The CDR3 coding sequence is TGTGCCAGCGGGCTAGCGGGGGGGCTATACAATGAGCAGTTCTTC.

CDR3 sequence (DNA): TGTGCCAGTAGTATCGGGATTTTCGACACTGAAGCTTTCTTT. Its protein is CASSIGIFDTEAFF. This chain uses TRBV19 with TRBJ1-1; D is unresolved. Germline values: CDR1 LNHDA, CDR2 SQIVND (reference sequence). This CDR3 is 14 amino acids long. The V end was cut by 3 bases, the J end by 3 bases, with 11 bases between.

This clone appeared a few times. The CDR3 nucleotides read TGTGCCAGCAGCCAAGACTTGTATAGGGGAAGCCAGCCCCAGCATTTT. As protein: CASSQDLYRGSQPQHF. The chain links TRBV4-2 to TRBJ1-5; D possibly corresponds to TRBD1 (5 bases). This CDR3 has 16 amino acids. Trimming cost V 0 bases and J 7 bases, with 16 bases left between them. Germline V CDR1 and CDR2: LGHNA, YNFKEQ.

V and J are TRBV28 and TRBJ2-1; TRBD2 aligns across 10 bases. This CDR3 has 19 amino acids. The V gene's germline CDR1 is MDHEN and CDR2 SYDVKM. After removal of 7 bases from V and 4 bases from J, the junction contained 19 bases not matched to a gene. Here the CDR3 reads CASNLSGKEAGGRYNEQFF. CDR3 bases: TGTGCCAGCAACCTCAGCGGTAAAGAAGCGGGGGGGCGATACAATGAGCAGTTCTTC.